This passage covers 6 T cell receptor beta chains from one sample sequenced in a study of blood T cell repertoires in COVID-19. Here immunoSEQ multiplex PCR was the method, and the copy in TCRdb shows in-frame clones only, minus some. The repertoire holds about 300,000 clones, with over 85% as singletons. The specimen was PBMCs or T cells enriched from blood (not recorded which). These receptors all stem from a woman between 45 and 65 years old who had been exposed to COVID-19.

The J gene is TRBJ2-3, the V gene TRBV19; 10 nucleotides match TRBD2. The V gene end was trimmed by 3 bases and the J gene end by 3 bases; junction bases not matched to a gene: 12. The CDR3 extends over 18 amino acids. The V gene's germline CDR1 is LNHDA and CDR2 SQIVND (reference sequence). The CDR3 is CASSIGTSGIGGTDTQYF. CDR3 sequence (DNA): TGTGCCAGTAGTATTGGTACTAGCGGGATTGGAGGGACAGATACGCAGTATTTT.

The gene calls are TRBV18 and TRBJ1-5, with D possibly TRBD1 on 5 matching bases. The germline V and J ends were trimmed by 2 bases and 7 bases, with 12 bases remaining between them. The CDR3 consists of 14 residues. Germline loops: CDR1 KGHSH, CDR2 LQKENI. The CDR3 sequence is CASSPNAGDQPQHF. CDR3 nucleotides: TGTGCCAGCTCACCAAATGCGGGGGACCAGCCCCAGCATTTT.

This chain joins TRBV5-1 and TRBJ2-5, with 10 bases fitting TRBD2. There are 18 residues in the CDR3. CDR1 and CDR2 (germline): SGHRS, YFSETQ. The J segment lost 4 bases and the V segment lost 1 base, leaving 13 bases of the junction unmatched. As DNA, the CDR3 is TGCGCCAGCAGCTTGAGGTTCCAGCGGGGGGGCCGAGGAGAGACCCAGTACTTC. Translated: CASSLRFQRGGRGETQYF.

This chain connects TRBV4-2 to TRBJ2-3; TRBD2 matches at 8 bases. CDR1 is LGHNA, CDR2 YNFKEQ, per germline. V lost 1 base to trimming and J lost 5 bases; unmatched junction nucleotides: 5. This CDR3 has 15 amino acids. The CDR3 DNA reads as TGTGCCAGCAGCCAAGCGTCCGGGGGGGGAGATACGCAGTATTTT. Translated, it gives CASSQASGGGDTQYF.

The V call is TRBV3-1 (or the pseudogene TRBV3-2), the J call TRBJ2-7, with D unclear. The CDR3 has 15 amino acids. Germline V gene sequence: CDR1 LGHDT, CDR2 YNNKEL (reference sequence). V gave up 4 bases and J gave up 3 bases, with 16 bases separating them. The CDR3, as DNA: TGTGCCAGCAGCCCCCAGGCTTCATCCGTCTACGAGCAGTACTTC. The encoded protein is CASSPQASSVYEQYF.

This chain joins TRBV20-1 and TRBJ2-1; D is unclear. The V gene's germline CDR1 is DFQATT and CDR2 SNEGSKA (reference sequence). Trimming took off 3 bases at V and 0 bases at J, with 12 bases between the two ends. CDR3 length equals 15 residues. This CDR3 is CSASSIRDSYNEQFF. CDR3 sequence (DNA): TGCAGTGCTAGTTCAATCCGAGACTCCTACAATGAGCAGTTCTTC.